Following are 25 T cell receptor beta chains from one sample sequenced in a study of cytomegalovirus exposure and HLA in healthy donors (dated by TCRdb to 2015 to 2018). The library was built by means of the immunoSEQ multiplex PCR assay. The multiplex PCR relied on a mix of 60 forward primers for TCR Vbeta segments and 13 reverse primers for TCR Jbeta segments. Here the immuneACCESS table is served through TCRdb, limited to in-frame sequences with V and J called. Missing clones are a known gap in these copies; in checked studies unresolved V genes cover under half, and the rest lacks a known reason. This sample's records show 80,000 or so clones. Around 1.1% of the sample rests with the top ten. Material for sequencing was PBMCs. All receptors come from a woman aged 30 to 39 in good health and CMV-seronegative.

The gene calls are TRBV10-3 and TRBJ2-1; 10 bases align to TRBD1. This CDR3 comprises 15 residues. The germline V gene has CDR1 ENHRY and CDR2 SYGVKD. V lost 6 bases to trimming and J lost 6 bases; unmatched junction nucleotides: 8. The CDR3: CAISRGTGDSNEQFF. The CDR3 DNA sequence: TGTGCCATCAGCCGGGGGACAGGGGATTCCAATGAGCAGTTCTTC.

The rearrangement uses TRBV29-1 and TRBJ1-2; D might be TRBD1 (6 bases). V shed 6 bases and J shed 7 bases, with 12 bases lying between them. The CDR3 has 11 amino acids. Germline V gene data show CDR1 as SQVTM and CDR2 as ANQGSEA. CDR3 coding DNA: TGCAGCGTCACAGGGTCTCGTGGCTACACCTTC. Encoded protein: CSVTGSRGYTF.

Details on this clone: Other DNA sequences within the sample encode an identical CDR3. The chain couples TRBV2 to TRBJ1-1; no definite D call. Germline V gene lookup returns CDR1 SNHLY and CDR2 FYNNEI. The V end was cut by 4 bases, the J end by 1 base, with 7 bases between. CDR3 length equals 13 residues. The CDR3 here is CASSGQANTEAFF. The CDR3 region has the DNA TGTGCCAGCAGTGGACAAGCGAACACTGAAGCTTTCTTT. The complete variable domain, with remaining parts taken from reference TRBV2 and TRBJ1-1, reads EPEVTQTPSHQVTQMGQEVILRCVPISNHLYFYWYRQILGQKVEFLVSFYNNEISEKSEIFDDQFSVERPDGSNFTLKIRSTKLEDSAMYFCASSGQANTEAFFGQGTRLTVV.

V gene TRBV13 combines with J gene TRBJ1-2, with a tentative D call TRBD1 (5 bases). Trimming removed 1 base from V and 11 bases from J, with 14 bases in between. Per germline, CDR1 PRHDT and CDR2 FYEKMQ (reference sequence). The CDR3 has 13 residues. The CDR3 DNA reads TGTGCCAGCAGCTTAGTACGTGGGGAGGGGTACACCTTC. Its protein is CASSLVRGEGYTF.

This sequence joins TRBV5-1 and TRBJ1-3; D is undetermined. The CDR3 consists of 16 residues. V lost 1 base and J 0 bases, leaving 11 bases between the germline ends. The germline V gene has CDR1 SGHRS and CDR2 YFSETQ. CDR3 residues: CASSLNGPSSGNTIYF. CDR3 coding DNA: TGCGCCAGCAGCTTGAATGGCCCATCCTCTGGAAACACCATATATTTT.

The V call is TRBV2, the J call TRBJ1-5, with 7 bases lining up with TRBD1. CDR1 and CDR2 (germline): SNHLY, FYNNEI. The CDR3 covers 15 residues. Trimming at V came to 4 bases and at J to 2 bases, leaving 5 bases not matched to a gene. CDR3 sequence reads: CASSVGGTGNQPQHF. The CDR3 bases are TGTGCCAGCAGTGTGGGTGGGACAGGCAATCAGCCCCAGCATTTT. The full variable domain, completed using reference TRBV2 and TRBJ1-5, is EPEVTQTPSHQVTQMGQEVILRCVPISNHLYFYWYRQILGQKVEFLVSFYNNEISEKSEIFDDQFSVERPDGSNFTLKIRSTKLEDSAMYFCASSVGGTGNQPQHFGDGTRLSIL.

The CDR3 DNA sequence: TGTGCCAGCAGCTTGACGGGAAGGGGGGAGACCCAGTACTTC. Amino acids: CASSLTGRGETQYF. J is TRBJ2-5 and V is TRBV5-4, with a tentative D call TRBD1 (6 bases). CDR1 is SGHNT and CDR2 is YYREEE in the germline V gene (reference sequence). The V end was cut by 1 base, the J end by 5 bases, with 12 bases between. CDR3 length equals 14 residues.

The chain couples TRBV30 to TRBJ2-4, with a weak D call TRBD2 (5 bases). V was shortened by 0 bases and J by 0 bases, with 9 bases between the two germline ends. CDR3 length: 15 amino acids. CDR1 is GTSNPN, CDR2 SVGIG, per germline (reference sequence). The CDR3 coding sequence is TGTGCCTGGAGTGTACTAGATCTAGCCAAAAACATTCAGTACTTC. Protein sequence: CAWSVLDLAKNIQYF.

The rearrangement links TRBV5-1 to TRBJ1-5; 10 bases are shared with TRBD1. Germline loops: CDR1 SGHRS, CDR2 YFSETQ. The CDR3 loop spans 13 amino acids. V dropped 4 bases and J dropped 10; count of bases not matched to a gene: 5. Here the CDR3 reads CASSRGTGDPQHF. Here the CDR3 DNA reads TGCGCCAGCAGCAGGGGGACAGGGGATCCCCAGCATTTT.

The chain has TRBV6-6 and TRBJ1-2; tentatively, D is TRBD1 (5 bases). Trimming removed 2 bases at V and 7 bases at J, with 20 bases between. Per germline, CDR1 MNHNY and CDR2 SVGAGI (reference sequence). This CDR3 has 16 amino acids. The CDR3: CASSYEVGDLRSGYTF. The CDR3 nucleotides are TGTGCCAGCAGTTACGAGGTCGGGGACTTGAGGAGTGGCTACACCTTC.

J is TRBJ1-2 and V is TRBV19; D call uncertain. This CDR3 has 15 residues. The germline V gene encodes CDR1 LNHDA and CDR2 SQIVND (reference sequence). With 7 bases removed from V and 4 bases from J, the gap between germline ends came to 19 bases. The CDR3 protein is CASTMEYGRFYGYTF. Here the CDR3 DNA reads TGTGCCAGTACCATGGAATACGGGAGGTTCTATGGCTACACCTTC.

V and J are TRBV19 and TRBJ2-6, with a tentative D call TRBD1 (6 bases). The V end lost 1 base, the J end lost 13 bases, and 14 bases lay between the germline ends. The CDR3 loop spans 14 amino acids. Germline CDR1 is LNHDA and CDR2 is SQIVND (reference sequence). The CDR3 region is CASSIGGQGFVLTF. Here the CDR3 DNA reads TGTGCCAGTAGTATAGGGGGACAAGGATTTGTCCTGACTTTC. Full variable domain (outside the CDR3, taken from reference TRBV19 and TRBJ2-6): DGGITQSPKYLFRKEGQNVTLSCEQNLNHDAMYWYRQDPGQGLRLIYYSQIVNDFQKGDIAEGYSVSREKKESFPLTVTSAQKNPTAFYLCASSIGGQGFVLTFGAGSRLTVL.

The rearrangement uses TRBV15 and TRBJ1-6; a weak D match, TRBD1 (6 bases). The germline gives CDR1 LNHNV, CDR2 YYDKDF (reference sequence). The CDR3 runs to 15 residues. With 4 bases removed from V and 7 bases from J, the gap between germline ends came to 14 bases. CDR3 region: CATSTEWGTNSPLHF. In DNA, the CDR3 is TGTGCCACCAGCACAGAGTGGGGGACAAATTCACCCCTCCACTTT. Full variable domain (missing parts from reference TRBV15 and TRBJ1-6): DAMVIQNPRYQVTQFGKPVTLSCSQTLNHNVMYWYQQKSSQAPKLLFHYYDKDFNNEADTPDNFQSRRPNTSFCFLDIRSPGLGDTAMYLCATSTEWGTNSPLHFGNGTRLTVT.

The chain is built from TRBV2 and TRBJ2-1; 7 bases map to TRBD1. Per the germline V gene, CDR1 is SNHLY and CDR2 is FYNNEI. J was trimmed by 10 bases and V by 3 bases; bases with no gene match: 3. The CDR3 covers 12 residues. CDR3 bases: TGTGCCAGCAGTGATGGGACAGTCGAGCAGTTCTTC. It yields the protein CASSDGTVEQFF.

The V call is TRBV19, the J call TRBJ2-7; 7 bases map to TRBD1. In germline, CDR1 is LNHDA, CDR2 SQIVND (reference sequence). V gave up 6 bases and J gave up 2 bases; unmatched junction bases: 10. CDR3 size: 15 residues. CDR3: CASRPSGQATYEQYF. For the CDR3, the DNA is TGTGCCAGTAGGCCGAGTGGACAGGCCACCTACGAGCAGTACTTC.

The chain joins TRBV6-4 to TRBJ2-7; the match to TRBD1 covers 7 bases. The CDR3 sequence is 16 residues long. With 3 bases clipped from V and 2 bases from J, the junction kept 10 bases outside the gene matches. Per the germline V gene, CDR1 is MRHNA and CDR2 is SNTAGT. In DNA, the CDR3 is TGTGCCAGCAGTGATCCCAGGACAGGTGATACCTACGAGCAGTACTTC. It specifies CASSDPRTGDTYEQYF.

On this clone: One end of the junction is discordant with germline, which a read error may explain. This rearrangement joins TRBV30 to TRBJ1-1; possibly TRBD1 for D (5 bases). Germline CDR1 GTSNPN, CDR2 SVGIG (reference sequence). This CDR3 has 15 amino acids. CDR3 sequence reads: CAGSIQGGPNTEAFF. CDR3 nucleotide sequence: TGTGCCGGGAGTATCCAGGGAGGGCCGAACACTGAAGCTTTCTTT. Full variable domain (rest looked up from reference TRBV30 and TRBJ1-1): SQTIHQWPATLVQPVGSPLSLECTVEGTSNPNLYWYRQAAGRGLQLLFYSVGIGQISSEVPQNLSASRPQDRQFILSSKKLLLSDSGFYLCAGSIQGGPNTEAFFGQGTRLTVV.

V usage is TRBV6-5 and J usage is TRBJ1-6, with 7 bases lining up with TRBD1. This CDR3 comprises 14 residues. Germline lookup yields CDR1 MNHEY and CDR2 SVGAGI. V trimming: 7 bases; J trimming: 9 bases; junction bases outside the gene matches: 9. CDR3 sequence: CASKPTGTASPLHF. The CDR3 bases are TGTGCCAGCAAGCCGACAGGGACGGCTTCACCCCTCCACTTT.

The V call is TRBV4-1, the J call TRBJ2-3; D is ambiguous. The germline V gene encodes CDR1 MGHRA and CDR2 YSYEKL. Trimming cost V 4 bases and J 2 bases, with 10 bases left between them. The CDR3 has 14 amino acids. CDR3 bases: TGCGCCAGCAGCCTGAACAGTCCCACAGATACGCAGTATTTT. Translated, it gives CASSLNSPTDTQYF.

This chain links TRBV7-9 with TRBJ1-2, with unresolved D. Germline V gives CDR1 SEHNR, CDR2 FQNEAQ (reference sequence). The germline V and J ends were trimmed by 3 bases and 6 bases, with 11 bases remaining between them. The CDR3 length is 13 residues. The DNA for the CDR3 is TGTGCCAGCAGCTTGTCGAGAGGCGATGGCTACACCTTC. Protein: CASSLSRGDGYTF.

DNA of the CDR3: TGTGCCAGCGGGGACACGGACTACGAGCAGTACTTC. It translates to CASGDTDYEQYF. The rearrangement links TRBV6-1 to TRBJ2-7, with a weak D call TRBD1 (6 bases). Trimming cost V 8 bases and J 3 bases, with 11 bases left between them. The CDR3 contains 12 residues. The V gene's germline CDR1 is MNHNS and CDR2 SASEGT.

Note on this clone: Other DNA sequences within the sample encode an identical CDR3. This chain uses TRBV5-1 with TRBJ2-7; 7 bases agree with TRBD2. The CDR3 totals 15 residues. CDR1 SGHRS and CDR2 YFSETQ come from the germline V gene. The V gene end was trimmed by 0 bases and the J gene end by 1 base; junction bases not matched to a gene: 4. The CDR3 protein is CASSLGASGSYEQYF. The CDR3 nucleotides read TGCGCCAGCAGCTTGGGGGCTAGCGGATCCTACGAGCAGTACTTC.

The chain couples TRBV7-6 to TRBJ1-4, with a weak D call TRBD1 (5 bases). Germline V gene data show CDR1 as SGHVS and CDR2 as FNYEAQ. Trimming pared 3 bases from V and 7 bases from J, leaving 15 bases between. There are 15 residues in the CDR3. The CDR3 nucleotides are TGTGCCAGCAGCTTTTATGGGGCAGAAGGTGAAAAACTGTTTTTT. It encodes CASSFYGAEGEKLFF. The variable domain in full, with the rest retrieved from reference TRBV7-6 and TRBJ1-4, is GAGVSQSPRYKVTKRGQDVALRCDPISGHVSLYWYRQALGQGPEFLTYFNYEAQQDKSGLPNDRFSAERPEGSISTLTIQRTEQRDSAMYRCASSFYGAEGEKLFFGSGTQLSVL.

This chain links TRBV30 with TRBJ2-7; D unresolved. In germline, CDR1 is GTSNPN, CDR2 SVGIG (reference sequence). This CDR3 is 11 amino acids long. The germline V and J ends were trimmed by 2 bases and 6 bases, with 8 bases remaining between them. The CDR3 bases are TGTGCCTGGAGTTTAAACGGCGAGCAGTACTTC. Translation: CAWSLNGEQYF.

Here the CDR3 reads CACRGRLSFGYTF. As DNA, the CDR3 is TGTGCCTGTAGGGGCAGGTTATCGTTTGGCTACACCTTC. J is TRBJ1-2 and V is TRBV30; a possible D gene is TRBD1 (5 bases). Germline CDR1 reads GTSNPN; CDR2 reads SVGIG (reference sequence). The ends were cut back, 6 bases at V and 7 bases at J, with 18 bases in the middle. This CDR3 is 13 amino acids long.